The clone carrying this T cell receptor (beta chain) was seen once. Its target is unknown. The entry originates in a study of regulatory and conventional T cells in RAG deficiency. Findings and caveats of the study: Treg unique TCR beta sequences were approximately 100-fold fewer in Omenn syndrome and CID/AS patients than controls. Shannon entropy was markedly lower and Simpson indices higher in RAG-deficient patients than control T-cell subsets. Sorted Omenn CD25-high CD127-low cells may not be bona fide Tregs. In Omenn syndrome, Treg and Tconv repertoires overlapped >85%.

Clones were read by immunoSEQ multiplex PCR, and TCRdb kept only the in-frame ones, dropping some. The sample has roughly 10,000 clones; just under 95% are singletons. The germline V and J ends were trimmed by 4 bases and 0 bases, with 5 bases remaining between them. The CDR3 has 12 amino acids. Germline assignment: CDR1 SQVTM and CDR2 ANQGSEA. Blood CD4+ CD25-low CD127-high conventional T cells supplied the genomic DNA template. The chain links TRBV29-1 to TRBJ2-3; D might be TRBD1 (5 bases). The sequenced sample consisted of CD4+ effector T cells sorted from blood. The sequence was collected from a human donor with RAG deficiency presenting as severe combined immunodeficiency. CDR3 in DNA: TGCAGCGTTGGACAGAGCACAGATACGCAGTATTTT. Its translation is CSVGQSTDTQYF.